The present TCR beta chain was sequenced within a study of metastatic and nonmetastatic thyroid tumors (TCRdb year 2020). With respect to the entire study: For patients with malignant and with benign thyroid disease, the researchers compared repertoires between peripheral blood samples and tumor or nodule tissue samples.

General conclusions and limits of the study: In both blood and tumor samples, malignant tumors were reported to have significantly higher TCR beta diversity than benign nodules.

At the junction V is shortened by 0 bases and J by 0 bases, with 12 bases in between. From the cysteine up to the phenylalanine, the CDR3 has a length of 16 residues. Left in the record is the CDR3 DNA by itself, 48 bases read in frame from the first base. CDR1 SGHDN and CDR2 FVKESK were looked up in the germline V gene. This clone was detected ten times or more. Its antigen specificity is not known. No per-base quality is available; no much larger clone lies one base away. Libraries were made using PCR. The sequencing machine was an Illumina HiSeq 4000. High-throughput sequencing was used to profile the CDR3 region of the TCR beta-chain in every patient. The study's own analysis went as follows. A classifier to discriminate distant-metastatic papillary thyroid cancer patients was built from CDR3 differences across clinicopathological groups. Repertoire diversity was assessed with the Shannon index, and tumor-blood repertoire similarity with the Morisita-Horn index. TCRdb trimmed public reads at Q25 via fastp, called clones via MiXCR and kept in-frame beta chains. The V and J calls reflect TCRdb's pipeline rather than the authors' work. Within this sample are about 20,000 clones, with about a sixth of them counted one time only. The biggest ten clones account for 8% to 13% of the sample.

No patient had received any treatment before thyroid surgery. Using T-cell receptor beta sequencing, the study looked back at clinical samples from patients collected from the early 2010s to the late 2010s. This sequence was found in a female donor with papillary thyroid cancer or a benign thyroid nodule (not recorded which). Some clones in this sample may be carry-over from other donors' samples. The sample comprised tumor tissue. Recombination linked TRBV14 to TRBJ2-7; a tentative D match to TRBD2 spans 6 bases. The nucleotide sequence reads TGTGCCAGCAGCCAAGATTTCTGGAGGGGCTCCTACGAGCAGTACTTC. It specifies CASSQDFWRGSYEQYF.